These T cell receptor beta chains were read from a single sample in a study of blood T cell repertoires in COVID-19. Produced via immunoSEQ multiplex PCR; TCRdb's table is partial and in-frame only. The sample has about 120,000 clones; about 80% are singletons. Sequenced sample: peripheral blood. The receptors were gathered from a woman aged 45-65 years with acute or convalescent COVID-19. The CDR3 runs from the conserved cysteine through the conserved F or W. Fields, in order: J gene, V gene, D gene, clone size, CDR3 DNA, CDR3 protein. The D gene is left open where the match is weak. Size is omitted from some rows. Given values are once, few, many or a class for expanded clones.

J: TRBJ1-1; V: TRBV5-4; D: NA; size: NA; DNA: TGTGCCAGCAGCTACGGACGGGGGAAGGACACTGAAGCTTTCTTT; CDR3: CASSYGRGKDTEAFF
J: TRBJ1-5; V: TRBV12-3/TRBV12-4; D: NA; size: NA; DNA: TGTGCCAGCAGACTGGACTCTAATCAGCCCCAGCATTTT; CDR3: CASRLDSNQPQHF
J: TRBJ1-6; V: TRBV9; D: NA; size: NA; DNA: TGTGCCAGCAGCGTAGATCCCACAGGGTCGGATTCACCCCTCCACTTT; CDR3: CASSVDPTGSDSPLHF
J: TRBJ1-2; V: TRBV7-3; D: TRBD1; size: NA; DNA: TGTGCCAGCAGCCCGGGACAGGGGATCGACTATGGCTACACCTTC; CDR3: CASSPGQGIDYGYTF
J: TRBJ1-1; V: TRBV2; D: TRBD1; size: NA; DNA: TGTGCCAGCAGTGAAGGGGGACAGGGGAACACTGAAGCTTTCTTT; CDR3: CASSEGGQGNTEAFF
J: TRBJ2-2; V: TRBV28; D: NA; size: NA; DNA: TGTGCCAGCATCGACACCGGGGAGCTGTTTTTT; CDR3: CASIDTGELFF
J: TRBJ1-2; V: TRBV6-1; D: NA; size: once; DNA: TGTGCCAGCAGTGAGCAGGTCTATGGCTACACCTTC; CDR3: CASSEQVYGYTF
J: TRBJ1-1; V: TRBV14; D: TRBD1; size: NA; DNA: TGTGCCAGCAGCCCCGGGAACAGGGGAGTTACTGAAGCTTTCTTT; CDR3: CASSPGNRGVTEAFF
J: TRBJ1-1; V: TRBV25-1; D: NA; size: NA; DNA: TGTGCCAGCAGCGAAGGACAGAACACTGAAGCTTTCTTT; CDR3: CASSEGQNTEAFF
J: TRBJ2-3; V: TRBV7-9; D: NA; size: NA; DNA: TGTGCCAGCAGCCCGGGACACAGCACAGATACGCAGTATTTT; CDR3: CASSPGHSTDTQYF
J: TRBJ1-1; V: TRBV19; D: TRBD1; size: NA; DNA: TGTGCCAGTAGTAGACAGGGTAGCGGGGGGAACACTGAAGCTTTCTTT; CDR3: CASSRQGSGGNTEAFF
J: TRBJ1-2; V: TRBV6-5; D: NA; size: few; DNA: TGTGCCAGCAGTTATGGGGGGGGCTATGGCTACACCTTC; CDR3: CASSYGGGYGYTF
J: TRBJ1-6; V: TRBV15; D: NA; size: NA; DNA: TGTGCCACCAGCACCGAATCAGGATATAATTCACCCCTCCACTTT; CDR3: CATSTESGYNSPLHF
J: TRBJ1-2; V: TRBV3-1/TRBV3-2; D: TRBD1; size: NA; DNA: TGTGCCAGCAGCCCGACTCGACAGGGGCTTACAACTGGCTACACCTTC; CDR3: CASSPTRQGLTTGYTF
J: TRBJ1-5; V: TRBV5-8; D: TRBD1; size: NA; DNA: TGTGCCAGCAGCTCATATGGACAGGGGGGTCAGCCCCGGCATTTT; CDR3: CASSSYGQGGQPRHF
J: TRBJ1-4; V: TRBV11-2; D: TRBD1; size: NA; DNA: TGTGCCAGCAGCTACCCGTTACTAACAGGGGAAAATGAAAAACTGTTTTTT; CDR3: CASSYPLLTGENEKLFF
J: TRBJ1-5; V: TRBV18; D: NA; size: NA; DNA: TGTGCCAGCTCCACCAAGGAGGCCTCTAGCAATCAGCCCCAGCATTTT; CDR3: CASSTKEASSNQPQHF
J: TRBJ2-2; V: TRBV20-1; D: TRBD1; size: NA; DNA: TGCAGTGCTAGTCGCATCCGGGACAGGGGTATGTCGAACACCGGGGAGCTGTTTTTT; CDR3: CSASRIRDRGMSNTGELFF
J: TRBJ1-1; V: TRBV5-1; D: NA; size: NA; DNA: TGCGCCAGCAGCTTGGACAGTCTGAACACTGAAGCTTTCTTT; CDR3: CASSLDSLNTEAFF
J: TRBJ2-1; V: TRBV6-1; D: NA; size: NA; DNA: TGTGCCAGCAGTGACCGGGAGTCCCGTAGTGAGCAGTTCTTC; CDR3: CASSDRESRSEQFF
J: TRBJ2-1; V: TRBV6-1; D: TRBD2; size: NA; DNA: TGTGCCAGCAGTGATTGGACTAGTGGGGCCCATGAGCAGTTCTTC; CDR3: CASSDWTSGAHEQFF
J: TRBJ2-2; V: TRBV20-1; D: NA; size: NA; DNA: TGCAGTGCTAGTCCGGGTCCTGGCGACACCGGGGAGCTGTTTTTT; CDR3: CSASPGPGDTGELFF
J: TRBJ2-1; V: TRBV10-3; D: NA; size: NA; DNA: TGTGCGGCAGGAGAGGGCTACAATGAGCAGTTCTTC; CDR3: CAAGEGYNEQFF
J: TRBJ1-1; V: TRBV5-1; D: TRBD1; size: once; DNA: TGCGCCAGCAGCAACGACAGGGCGAACACTGAAGCTTTCTTT; CDR3: CASSNDRANTEAFF
J: TRBJ1-5; V: TRBV19; D: NA; size: NA; DNA: TGTGCCAGTAGTATTGGACCCCAGGCCGGGGTCAATCAGCCCCAGCATTTT; CDR3: CASSIGPQAGVNQPQHF
J: TRBJ2-7; V: TRBV27; D: TRBD1; size: NA; DNA: TGTGCCAGCAGGCCAGCTTTGGACAGGGACTACGAGCAGTACTTC; CDR3: CASRPALDRDYEQYF
J: TRBJ2-7; V: TRBV2; D: TRBD2; size: NA; DNA: TGTGCCAGCAGTCCCCTAGCGGGGCACACGTTC; CDR3: CASSPLAGHTF
J: TRBJ1-2; V: TRBV28; D: TRBD1; size: NA; DNA: TGTGCCAGCAGGCCCCCCGGGACAGCCTATGGCTACACCTTC; CDR3: CASRPPGTAYGYTF
J: TRBJ1-4; V: TRBV2; D: NA; size: NA; DNA: TGTGCCAGCAGTGGGGTGGCAGCGAATGAAAAACTGTTTTTT; CDR3: CASSGVAANEKLFF
J: TRBJ2-7; V: TRBV7-9; D: NA; size: NA; DNA: TGTGCCAGCAGCTTAGTCGGACAGGGAGGGTCCGGGCAGTACTTC; CDR3: CASSLVGQGGSGQYF
J: TRBJ1-2; V: TRBV6-5; D: NA; size: NA; DNA: TGTGCCAGCACAACAGCTTCTAACTATGGCTACACCTTC; CDR3: CASTTASNYGYTF
J: TRBJ2-1; V: TRBV5-1; D: NA; size: NA; DNA: TGCGCCAGCAGCGGAACGCAGGGGTATGAGCAGTTCTTC; CDR3: CASSGTQGYEQFF
J: TRBJ1-5; V: TRBV5-6; D: NA; size: NA; DNA: TGTGCCAGCAGCTTGGCGAATCAGCCCCAGCATTTT; CDR3: CASSLANQPQHF
J: TRBJ2-7; V: TRBV12-3/TRBV12-4; D: NA; size: NA; DNA: TGTGCCAGCAGGGGGGGTCCGGGCGAGCAGTACTTC; CDR3: CASRGGPGEQYF
J: TRBJ1-1; V: TRBV4-2; D: NA; size: NA; DNA: TGTGCCAGCAGCCAAGAGGGGCGCGGCACTGAAGCTTTCTTT; CDR3: CASSQEGRGTEAFF
J: TRBJ1-2; V: TRBV5-1; D: TRBD1; size: NA; DNA: TGCGCCAGCAGGCGCACCGGGACAGACAACTATGGCTACACCTTC; CDR3: CASRRTGTDNYGYTF
J: TRBJ2-1; V: TRBV2; D: TRBD1; size: NA; DNA: TGTGCCAACTTCCGGGACAGATACGACAATGAGCAGTTCTTC; CDR3: CANFRDRYDNEQFF
J: TRBJ2-1; V: TRBV11-2; D: TRBD2; size: NA; DNA: TGTGCCAGCAGCCCGACTAGCGGGGGGGCCCATGAGCAGTTCTTC; CDR3: CASSPTSGGAHEQFF
J: TRBJ2-2; V: TRBV28; D: NA; size: NA; DNA: TGTGCCAGCAGTCCCCCCCGGGGTGGGGCCGGGGAGCTGTTTTTT; CDR3: CASSPPRGGAGELFF
J: TRBJ1-1; V: TRBV6-1; D: NA; size: once; DNA: TGTGCCAGCAGTGAAGGGCAGGGACTCCAGAACACTGAAGCTTTCTTT; CDR3: CASSEGQGLQNTEAFF
J: TRBJ2-7; V: TRBV10-3; D: NA; size: NA; DNA: TGTGCCATCAGTGACCGGGACAAGGCTTCCTACGAGCAGTACTTC; CDR3: CAISDRDKASYEQYF
J: TRBJ2-3; V: TRBV27; D: NA; size: NA; DNA: TGTGCCAGCAGTTTATCAAGGGGGAGAGGCGCAGATACGCAGTATTTT; CDR3: CASSLSRGRGADTQYF
J: TRBJ2-3; V: TRBV29-1; D: TRBD1; size: NA; DNA: TGCAGCGTTGGAACCGGGACAGGGGGTGGTGATACGCAGTATTTT; CDR3: CSVGTGTGGGDTQYF
J: TRBJ2-5; V: TRBV6-5; D: TRBD2; size: few; DNA: TGTGCCAGCAGTCGGACTAGAAAGGAGACCCAGTACTTC; CDR3: CASSRTRKETQYF
J: TRBJ2-3; V: TRBV6-5; D: NA; size: NA; DNA: TGTGCCAGCAGTTATGGGGCAGTAACAGATACGCAGTATTTT; CDR3: CASSYGAVTDTQYF
J: TRBJ1-4; V: TRBV5-4; D: TRBD1; size: NA; DNA: TGTGCCAGCAGCGACCGGGACAGGGGGCCTGAAAAACTGTTTTTT; CDR3: CASSDRDRGPEKLFF
J: TRBJ1-2; V: TRBV28; D: NA; size: NA; DNA: TGTGCCCGCGGGGGGGGGAACTATGGCTACACCTTC; CDR3: CARGGGNYGYTF
J: TRBJ1-5; V: TRBV19; D: NA; size: NA; DNA: TGTGCCAGTAGTAGCTGGACTGGGAGCAATCAGCCCCAGCATTTT; CDR3: CASSSWTGSNQPQHF
J: TRBJ1-5; V: TRBV19; D: NA; size: NA; DNA: TGTGCCAGTCAGTCTTTTCGCAATCAGCCCCAGCATTTT; CDR3: CASQSFRNQPQHF
J: TRBJ2-2; V: TRBV5-4; D: TRBD2; size: once; DNA: TGTGCCAGCAGCTCCGGACTAGCGGGAACCGGGGAGCTGTTTTTT; CDR3: CASSSGLAGTGELFF
J: TRBJ2-2; V: TRBV27; D: TRBD2; size: NA; DNA: TGTGCCAGCAGTTTCGCGGGAGGGACCGGGGAGCTGTTTTTT; CDR3: CASSFAGGTGELFF
J: TRBJ2-5; V: TRBV18; D: NA; size: NA; DNA: TGTGCCAGCTCACCACCGAGGCGAGACGGGGAGACCCAGTACTTC; CDR3: CASSPPRRDGETQYF
J: TRBJ2-7; V: TRBV5-1; D: NA; size: NA; DNA: TGCGCCAGCAGCCCGGGACACCCGGACTCCTACGAGCAGTACTTC; CDR3: CASSPGHPDSYEQYF